This TCR beta chain derives from a study of Ad26.COV2.S vaccination and SARS-CoV-2 variants. Study results and caveats: Overall T cell responses may have been underestimated by the analyses of TCR breadth and depth.

The treatment was: some 20 received Ad26.COV2.S at low or high dose, single or two shots; about 5 received placebo; per-sample allocation not given. Material that was analyzed had been drawn on day 63 after the first vaccine or placebo injection. Only in-frame clones appear in the TCRdb table, and some are missing; sequencing was by immunoSEQ multiplex PCR. The sample has around 300,000 clones, roughly 90% seen once. CDR3 size: 16 residues. The germline CDR1 and CDR2 sequences are SGDLS and YYNGEE. V shed 3 bases, J shed 4 bases, and the junction held 5 bases outside the gene matches. For this clone: The antigen remains undetermined.

The source material was peripheral blood, sampled in a trial of Ad26.COV2.S vaccine versus placebo. This chain joins TRBV9 and TRBJ2-3, with TRBD2 matching over 13 bases. The source of this sequence is a person between 18 and 59 years old who received the Ad26.COV2.S COVID-19 vaccine or a placebo. DNA of the CDR3: TGTGCCAGCAGCGCCGGGGGACTAGCGGGATCAGATACGCAGTATTTT. Translated: CASSAGGLAGSDTQYF.